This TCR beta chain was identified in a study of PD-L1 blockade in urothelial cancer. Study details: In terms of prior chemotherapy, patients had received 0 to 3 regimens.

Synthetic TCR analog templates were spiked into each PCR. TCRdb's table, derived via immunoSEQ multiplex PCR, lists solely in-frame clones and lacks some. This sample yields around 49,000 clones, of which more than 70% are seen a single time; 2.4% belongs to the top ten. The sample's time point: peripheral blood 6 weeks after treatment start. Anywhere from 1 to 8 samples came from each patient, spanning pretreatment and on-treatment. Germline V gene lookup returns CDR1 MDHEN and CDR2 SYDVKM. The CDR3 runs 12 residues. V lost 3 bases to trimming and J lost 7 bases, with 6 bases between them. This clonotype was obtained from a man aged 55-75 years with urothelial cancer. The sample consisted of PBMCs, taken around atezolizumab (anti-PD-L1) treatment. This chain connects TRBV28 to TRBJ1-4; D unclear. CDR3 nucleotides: TGTGCCAGCAGTTTCGGTTTTGAAAAACTGTTTTTT. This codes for CASSFGFEKLFF.